These 23 T cell receptor beta chains originate from one sample sequenced in a study of blood T cell repertoires in COVID-19. TCRdb keeps only in-frame clones here, not all; method: immunoSEQ multiplex PCR. The sample includes roughly 97,000 clones, about 89% of them seen just once. The sample taken for sequencing was peripheral blood. The receptors stem from a human donor in a cohort sampled during active COVID-19.

This clone was seen just once. The V and J genes are TRBV28 and TRBJ1-5; maybe TRBD1 (6 bases). Germline V lookup: CDR1 MDHEN, CDR2 SYDVKM. The CDR3 is 15 amino acids. V was pared by 6 bases and J by 6 bases, with 18 bases between. CDR3 coding DNA: TGTGCCAGCAGCCCCCCCGGCAGGGGCCTTCAGCCCCAGCATTTT. Translation: CASSPPGRGLQPQHF.

This rearrangement joins TRBV18 to TRBJ1-1, with D possibly TRBD1 on 5 matching bases. V was clipped by 3 bases and J by 8 bases, with 13 bases between them. The CDR3 has 13 residues. Germline assignment: CDR1 KGHSH and CDR2 LQKENI. The CDR3 spells CASSPMDRTEAFF. The CDR3 region has the DNA TGTGCCAGCTCACCTATGGACCGGACAGAAGCTTTCTTT.

The chain combines TRBV7-9 with TRBJ2-3; no clear D. CDR3 length: 12 residues. Germline lookup yields CDR1 SEHNR and CDR2 FQNEAQ (reference sequence). Deletions cut 5 bases from V and 5 bases from J, with 8 bases between. The CDR3 DNA follows: TGTGCCAGCAGCCCCCTCAGAGATACGCAGTATTTT. Its translation is CASSPLRDTQYF.

This chain links TRBV2 with TRBJ1-2; TRBD1 is a possible D gene (6 bases). The CDR3 contains 12 residues. Germline V CDR1 and CDR2: SNHLY, FYNNEI. V shed 5 bases and J shed 5 bases, with 9 bases lying between them. CDR3 DNA sequence: TGTGCCAGCAGTCGGACAGAGTATGGCTACACCTTC. Its protein is CASSRTEYGYTF.

V usage is TRBV7-3 and J usage is TRBJ1-2, with 9 positions matching TRBD1. In germline, CDR1 is SGHTA, CDR2 FQGTGA. V lost 5 bases, J lost 7 bases, and 5 bases stayed unmatched. CDR3 length: 13 amino acids. In DNA form, the CDR3 reads TGTGCCAGCAGCACCCGGGACAGGGTTGGCTACACCTTC. Translated: CASSTRDRVGYTF.

The chain uses TRBV9 and TRBJ2-1; TRBD2 matches at 10 bases. The CDR3 runs 15 residues. The V gene's germline CDR1 is SGDLS and CDR2 YYNGEE. After removal of 3 bases from V and 4 bases from J, the junction contained 4 bases not matched to a gene. CDR3 sequence: CASSGAGGPYNEQFF. For the CDR3, the DNA is TGTGCCAGCAGCGGAGCGGGGGGGCCTTACAATGAGCAGTTCTTC.

V and J are TRBV28 and TRBJ2-2; 9 positions agree with TRBD1. The V gene end was trimmed by 10 bases and the J gene end by 2 bases; junction bases not matched to a gene: 5. Germline loops: CDR1 MDHEN, CDR2 SYDVKM. This CDR3 region has 14 residues. The CDR3 nucleotides read TGTGCCATCCGACAGGGGGGAAACACCGGGGAGCTGTTTTTT. It translates to CAIRQGGNTGELFF.

The rearrangement joins TRBV18 to TRBJ2-5; the match to TRBD1 covers 7 bases. Germline-derived CDR1 and CDR2 are KGHSH and LQKENI. There are 15 residues in the CDR3. The V and J ends lost 6 bases and 0 bases, in that order; junction bases with no gene match: 7. The CDR3 bases are TGTGCCAGCTCCCGAGGGACAGCCTACCAAGAGACCCAGTACTTC. Its translation: CASSRGTAYQETQYF.

This sequence joins TRBV11-1 and TRBJ2-2; TRBD2 matches 14 bases. The germline CDR1 and CDR2 sequences are SGHAT and FQDESV (reference sequence). Trimming at V came to 6 bases and at J to 7 bases, leaving 7 bases not matched to a gene. The CDR3 totals 16 residues. CDR3: CASSRTSGGLSGELFF. The CDR3 nucleotides read TGTGCCAGCAGTCGGACTAGCGGGGGGCTAAGCGGGGAGCTGTTTTTT.

The chain has TRBV18 and TRBJ2-2; D gene uncertain. The CDR3 is 16 amino acids. The V end was cut by 2 bases, the J end by 0 bases, with 10 bases between. Germline CDR1 is KGHSH and CDR2 is LQKENI. CDR3 sequence reads: CASSPAVRTNTGELFF. As DNA, the CDR3 is TGTGCCAGCTCACCAGCGGTGCGTACGAACACCGGGGAGCTGTTTTTT.

The chain combines TRBV30 with TRBJ1-5, with D perhaps matching TRBD1 (5 bases). Trimming took off 0 bases at V and 6 bases at J, with 12 bases between the two ends. The germline gives CDR1 GTSNPN, CDR2 SVGIG (reference sequence). The CDR3 sequence is 14 residues long. Here the CDR3 DNA reads TGTGCCTGGAGTGTATCAGGGCTGAGTCAGCCCCAGCATTTT. Protein product: CAWSVSGLSQPQHF.

This rearrangement joins TRBV6-6 to TRBJ2-1; a possible D gene is TRBD2 (6 bases). The CDR3 runs to 15 residues. V was pared by 5 bases and J by 0 bases, with 11 bases between. Germline CDR1 MNHNY, CDR2 SVGAGI (reference sequence). The chain's CDR3 is CASSTSFRSYNEQFF. The DNA for the CDR3 is TGTGCCAGCAGTACTAGCTTTCGCTCCTACAATGAGCAGTTCTTC.

V is TRBV18 and J is TRBJ2-3; D ambiguous. The CDR3 covers 13 residues. The V gene lost 3 bases and the J gene lost 1 base, with 5 bases spanning the gap. CDR1 KGHSH and CDR2 LQKENI come from the germline V gene. This CDR3 is CASSPVGTDTQYF. In DNA, the CDR3 is TGTGCCAGCTCACCGGTAGGCACAGATACGCAGTATTTT.

V and J are TRBV6-1 and TRBJ2-7; 11 bases line up with TRBD1. The V and J ends lost 0 bases and 3 bases, in that order; junction bases with no gene match: 1. The CDR3 sequence is 15 residues long. Per the germline V gene, CDR1 is MNHNS and CDR2 is SASEGT. The CDR3 is CASSEAGTGGYEQYF. The CDR3 coding sequence is TGTGCCAGCAGTGAAGCCGGGACAGGGGGCTACGAGCAGTACTTC.

The chain recombines TRBV12-3 or TRBV12-4 with TRBJ2-4; no firm D call. The CDR3 runs 12 residues. Trimming shortened V by 6 bases and J by 4 bases, and 7 bases separated the two germline ends. CDR3 DNA sequence: TGTGCCAGCAGCCCCGGGAAAAACATTCAGTACTTC. Its translation is CASSPGKNIQYF.

A single count supports this clone. This rearrangement joins TRBV6-5 to TRBJ1-5, with D unresolved. The CDR3 sequence is 14 residues long. Trimming pared 6 bases from V and 0 bases from J, leaving 9 bases between. The germline V gene encodes CDR1 MNHEY and CDR2 SVGAGI. Here the CDR3 reads CASRRLYSNQPQHF. The CDR3 bases are TGTGCCAGCAGGAGGTTGTATAGCAATCAGCCCCAGCATTTT.

The chain combines TRBV10-3 with TRBJ1-2, with 7 nucleotides matching TRBD1. The germline V gene has CDR1 ENHRY and CDR2 SYGVKD. The CDR3 covers 13 residues. Trimming at V came to 9 bases and at J to 6 bases, leaving 10 bases not matched to a gene. The CDR3 reads CAMRTGDRNGYTF. For the CDR3, the DNA is TGTGCCATGAGAACAGGGGATCGGAATGGCTACACCTTC.

This chain joins TRBV18 and TRBJ2-7, with 8 positions matching TRBD1. The CDR3 totals 14 residues. Per germline, CDR1 KGHSH and CDR2 LQKENI. The ends lost 4 bases at V and 4 bases at J; junction bases unmatched: 6. Written as DNA, the CDR3 is TGTGCCAGCTCACAGCAGGGGGCGTCGTACGAGCAGTACTTC. Translating it yields CASSQQGASYEQYF.

The chain combines TRBV19 with TRBJ2-1; 10 positions match TRBD2. From germline, CDR1 is LNHDA and CDR2 SQIVND (reference sequence). V lost 4 bases to trimming and J lost 1 base; unmatched junction nucleotides: 1. The CDR3 has 15 residues. The CDR3 DNA is TGTGCCAGTAGTAGGACTAGCGGATCCTACAATGAGCAGTTCTTC. It is translated as CASSRTSGSYNEQFF.

The V and J genes are TRBV28 and TRBJ2-3; D not certain. The germline V and J ends were trimmed by 4 bases and 5 bases, with 10 bases remaining between them. The CDR3 has 13 residues. Germline V CDR1 and CDR2: MDHEN, SYDVKM. The CDR3 loop reads CASSSHLGDTQYF. The CDR3, as DNA: TGTGCCAGCAGTTCACATCTTGGAGATACGCAGTATTTT.

V gene TRBV2 combines with J gene TRBJ1-2, with no clear D. This CDR3 has 14 residues. CDR1 SNHLY and CDR2 FYNNEI come from the germline V gene. The V end lost 6 bases, the J end lost 2 bases, and 13 bases lay between the germline ends. The CDR3 protein is CASRADISNYGYTF. The CDR3 region has the DNA TGTGCCAGCAGGGCTGACATTTCCAACTATGGCTACACCTTC. Filled out from reference TRBV2 and TRBJ1-2, the complete variable domain reads EPEVTQTPSHQVTQMGQEVILRCVPISNHLYFYWYRQILGQKVEFLVSFYNNEISEKSEIFDDQFSVERPDGSNFTLKIRSTKLEDSAMYFCASRADISNYGYTFGSGTRLTVV.

The rearrangement uses TRBV11-3 and TRBJ1-1; D not resolved. This CDR3 contains 13 residues. CDR1 SGHNT and CDR2 YENEEA come from the germline V gene. V lost 5 bases, J lost 6 bases, and 13 bases lay in between. The CDR3 nucleotides are TGTGCCAGCAGCAACTGGGAGCAGTCTGAAGCTTTCTTT. Translating it yields CASSNWEQSEAFF.

This chain connects TRBV7-2 to TRBJ2-5, with 10 bases aligning to TRBD2. The CDR3 length is 16 residues. Germline V gene sequence: CDR1 SGHTA, CDR2 FQGNSA. V gave up 5 bases and J gave up 1 base; unmatched junction bases: 7. The CDR3 DNA is TGTGCCAGCAGCAAAAAGCGGGGGGGCTTCCAAGAGACCCAGTACTTC. This gives the protein CASSKKRGGFQETQYF.